Listed here are 19 T cell receptor beta chains from one sample, sequenced in a study of blood T cell repertoires in COVID-19. Profiled with immunoSEQ multiplex PCR; TCRdb holds only in-frame clones, not every one. The table includes under 75,000 clones, approximately 84% detected once. The source material was peripheral blood. Receptors were obtained from a man in his 60s with COVID-19, enrolled during active disease.

The rearrangement joins TRBV19 to TRBJ1-2; the D gene is possibly TRBD1 (6 bases). The CDR3 spans 14 residues. Trimming removed 4 bases from V and 8 bases from J, with 17 bases in between. CDR1 and CDR2 (germline): LNHDA, SQIVND (reference sequence). The CDR3 DNA sequence: TGTGCCAGTAGTACCCCTAACAGGGTTGACGGCTACACCTTC. As protein: CASSTPNRVDGYTF.

This clone was counted only a few times. The rearrangement links TRBV6-1 to TRBJ1-1; possible D gene TRBD1, 6 bases. The CDR3 covers 12 residues. Germline CDR1 is MNHNS and CDR2 is SASEGT. Trimming removed 2 bases at V and 6 bases at J, with 7 bases between. As DNA, the CDR3 is TGTGCCAGCAGTGAACAGGGGCCTGAAGCTTTCTTT. Amino acids: CASSEQGPEAFF.

The V gene is TRBV27, the J gene TRBJ1-5; D not certain. CDR1 and CDR2 from the germline V gene are MNHEY and SMNVEV (reference sequence). V was pared by 8 bases and J by 6 bases, with 14 bases between. This CDR3 contains 13 residues. The chain's CDR3 is CASSRGYGQPQHF. CDR3 DNA: TGTGCCAGCTCCCGGGGTTATGGTCAGCCCCAGCATTTT.

This sequence joins TRBV12-5 and TRBJ2-5; 9 bases match TRBD2. CDR1 and CDR2 from the germline V gene are LGHNT and FRNRAP. The CDR3 has 13 residues. V lost 5 bases and J lost 4; bases outside the gene matches: 2. The CDR3 loop is CASGLTSGETQYF. The CDR3 DNA follows: TGTGCTAGTGGTCTGACTAGCGGAGAGACCCAGTACTTC. The full variable domain, in which reference TRBV12-5 and TRBJ2-5 provide the parts outside the CDR3, is DARVTQTPRHKVTEMGQEVTMRCQPILGHNTVFWYRQTMMQGLELLAYFRNRAPLDDSGMPKDRFSAEMPDATLATLKIQPSEPRDSAVYFCASGLTSGETQYFGPGTRLLVL.

The chain links TRBV3-1 (or the pseudogene TRBV3-2) to TRBJ2-5; 9 nucleotides line up with TRBD1. This CDR3 has 14 amino acids. V shed 6 bases, J shed 7 bases, and the junction held 9 bases outside the gene matches. Germline V gene lookup returns CDR1 LGHDT and CDR2 YNNKEL (reference sequence). In DNA form, the CDR3 reads TGTGCCAGCAGTTACCGGGACAGGGAAGGGACCCAGTACTTC. Its protein is CASSYRDREGTQYF.

V gene TRBV28 combines with J gene TRBJ1-5, with 10 bases identical to TRBD1. Germline V gives CDR1 MDHEN, CDR2 SYDVKM. This CDR3 region has 20 residues. J lost 2 bases, V lost 6 bases, and 19 bases had no gene match. CDR3 residues: CASRPRFPTGGVEGNQPQHF. In DNA, the CDR3 is TGTGCCAGCAGACCCCGCTTCCCGACAGGGGGCGTTGAGGGCAATCAGCCCCAGCATTTT. The full variable domain, completed using reference TRBV28 and TRBJ1-5, is DVKVTQSSRYLVKRTGEKVFLECVQDMDHENMFWYRQDPGLGLRLIYFSYDVKMKEKGDIPEGYSVSREKKERFSLILESASTNQTSMYLCASRPRFPTGGVEGNQPQHFGDGTRLSIL.

The chain carries TRBV7-6 and TRBJ2-5; TRBD2 matches at 8 bases. The V gene's germline CDR1 is SGHVS and CDR2 FNYEAQ. V dropped 5 bases and J dropped 5; count of bases not matched to a gene: 10. The CDR3 covers 15 residues. Written as DNA, the CDR3 is TGTGCCAGCAGCGGGCCGGGAGGGGCAGAGGAGACCCAGTACTTC. It yields the protein CASSGPGGAEETQYF.

The CDR3 DNA is TGCGCCAGCAGCCCCGGACTAGCGGGGGCCGGGCATGTAGATACGCAGTATTTT. Translating it yields CASSPGLAGAGHVDTQYF. The chain has TRBV5-1 and TRBJ2-3; 13 bases match TRBD2. Trimming cost V 4 bases and J 5 bases; bases outside gene matches: 13. Germline lookup yields CDR1 SGHRS and CDR2 YFSETQ. The CDR3 is 18 residues long.

This clone has a single count. The gene calls are TRBV10-3 and TRBJ2-1; tentative D call: TRBD2 (5 bases). Trimming removed 3 bases from V and 8 bases from J, with 8 bases in between. Germline V gene data show CDR1 as ENHRY and CDR2 as SYGVKD. The CDR3 sequence is 12 residues long. The CDR3 nucleotides are TGTGCCATCAGTGATAGAGCGGATGAGCAGTTCTTC. This sequence encodes CAISDRADEQFF.

This chain links TRBV11-3 with TRBJ2-3; 7 positions agree with TRBD2. This CDR3 has 14 residues. Germline CDR1 and CDR2: SGHNT and YENEEA. Losses at the gene ends were 5 bases for V and 2 bases for J; bases not matched to a gene: 4. Written as DNA, the CDR3 is TGTGCCAGCAGCCGGGGGGAAAACACAGATACGCAGTATTTT. It translates to CASSRGENTDTQYF.

The V gene is TRBV9, the J gene TRBJ2-1; 7 positions match TRBD2. Per germline, CDR1 SGDLS and CDR2 YYNGEE. This CDR3 region has 12 residues. J lost 9 bases, V lost 4 bases, and 4 bases had no gene match. CDR3 loop: CASSPSGTEQFF. CDR3 DNA: TGTGCCAGCAGCCCAAGCGGGACTGAGCAGTTCTTC.

The chain recombines TRBV30 with TRBJ1-1; 7 positions match TRBD1. V shed 3 bases and J 7 bases; nucleotides not matched to a gene: 8. Germline CDR1 reads GTSNPN; CDR2 reads SVGIG (reference sequence). This CDR3 comprises 13 residues. The CDR3 coding sequence is TGTGCCTGGAGGGTAACAGGGGCAGGTGAAGCTTTCTTT. As protein: CAWRVTGAGEAFF.

The chain joins TRBV6-5 to TRBJ1-1; D might be TRBD1 (6 bases). Germline V CDR1 and CDR2: MNHEY, SVGAGI. The germline V and J ends were trimmed by 6 bases and 7 bases, with 12 bases remaining between them. This CDR3 spans 12 amino acids. The CDR3 coding sequence is TGTGCCAGCAGAATATACAGGGATGAAGCTTTCTTT. It encodes CASRIYRDEAFF.

The gene calls are TRBV3-1 (or the pseudogene TRBV3-2) and TRBJ1-1; perhaps TRBD1 as D (6 bases). The CDR3 sequence is 12 residues long. Trimming shortened V by 4 bases and J by 8 bases, and 11 bases separated the two germline ends. Germline CDR1 is LGHDT and CDR2 is YNNKEL (reference sequence). The CDR3 nucleotides read TGTGCCAGCAGCCTTACAGGGCTAGAAGCTTTCTTT. It encodes CASSLTGLEAFF.

The chain couples TRBV30 to TRBJ1-6, with 11 bases matching TRBD1. The CDR3 runs 13 residues. Per germline, CDR1 GTSNPN and CDR2 SVGIG (reference sequence). V shed 4 bases, J shed 8 bases, and the junction held 1 base outside the gene matches. The CDR3 loop is CAWTGQGDSPLHF. The DNA of the CDR3 is TGTGCCTGGACGGGACAGGGGGATTCACCCCTCCACTTT.

This clone was found a few times. This sequence joins TRBV7-9 and TRBJ1-1; TRBD1 might be the D (6 bases). Germline values: CDR1 SEHNR, CDR2 FQNEAQ (reference sequence). The CDR3 sequence is 14 residues long. V was shortened by 5 bases and J by 0 bases, with 10 bases between the two germline ends. The DNA of the CDR3 is TGTGCCAGCAGCCGGGGGGCGGTGAACACTGAAGCTTTCTTT. It translates to CASSRGAVNTEAFF.

The rearrangement uses TRBV7-3 and TRBJ1-1, with D maybe TRBD1 (5 bases). The germline V gene encodes CDR1 SGHTA and CDR2 FQGTGA. V gave up 5 bases and J gave up 3 bases, with 10 bases separating them. This CDR3 spans 13 amino acids. The CDR3 sequence is CASSPGGDTEAFF. DNA for the CDR3: TGTGCCAGCAGCCCCGGGGGGGACACTGAAGCTTTCTTT.

This clone was recorded only once. The chain couples TRBV24-1 to TRBJ2-7, with no clear D. This CDR3 region has 12 residues. The germline CDR1 and CDR2 sequences are KGHDR and SFDVKD. The germline V and J ends were trimmed by 0 bases and 13 bases, with 12 bases remaining between them. In nucleotides, the CDR3 is TGTGCCACCAGTGATTTGGCCTCCCTCCTATACTTC. Protein sequence: CATSDLASLLYF.

V usage is TRBV11-2 and J usage is TRBJ2-7; weak D call: TRBD2 (5 bases). From germline, CDR1 is SGHAT and CDR2 FQNNGV. The CDR3 is made up of 13 amino acids. V lost 1 base, J lost 7 bases, and 11 bases lay in between. For the CDR3, the DNA is TGTGCCAGCAGCTTAGTTAGCGACCGGGAGCAGTACTTC. Encoded protein: CASSLVSDREQYF. Variable domain in full (rest from reference TRBV11-2 and TRBJ2-7): EAGVAQSPRYKIIEKRQSVAFWCNPISGHATLYWYQQILGQGPKLLIQFQNNGVVDDSQLPKDRFSAERLKGVDSTLKIQPAKLEDSAVYLCASSLVSDREQYFGPGTRLTVT.